Listed below are T cell receptor beta chains from one sample, sequenced in a study of blood T cell repertoires in COVID-19. Profiling relied on immunoSEQ multiplex PCR, and the TCRdb table lists in-frame clones only, not all of them. The sample records about 150,000 clones, 70% to 90% being singletons. Sequencing used peripheral blood. Receptors were obtained from a man between 65 and 80 years old with acute or convalescent COVID-19. CDR3s include the opening cysteine and the closing phenylalanine or tryptophan. A D gene is named only where the DNA matches it firmly. The listing skips clone size in some rows; elsewhere it reads once, few, many or a size class.

size	V	D	J	DNA	CDR3
NA	TRBV28	NA	TRBJ1-2	TGTGCCAGCAGTTCAGGCACAGCTAACTATGGCTACACCTTC	CASSSGTANYGYTF
NA	TRBV3-1/TRBV3-2	NA	TRBJ2-5	TGTGCCAGCAGCCAAATGCGGAGCGAGACCCAGTACTTC	CASSQMRSETQYF
NA	TRBV28	NA	TRBJ2-7	TGTGCCAGCAGTTTGGGGCACTACCGAACTTCCTACGAGCAGTACTTC	CASSLGHYRTSYEQYF
NA	TRBV11-2	TRBD2	TRBJ2-7	TGTGCCAGCAGCCCGGGACTAGCGGGAGCTCTTGGGCAGTACTTC	CASSPGLAGALGQYF
NA	TRBV4-3	NA	TRBJ2-2	TGCGCCAGCAGCCAAGTTGCGAAGACCGGGGAGCTGTTTTTT	CASSQVAKTGELFF
NA	TRBV14	NA	TRBJ2-3	TGTGCCAGCAGCCTCCTAGGATCAGATACGCAGTATTTT	CASSLLGSDTQYF
NA	TRBV6-6	NA	TRBJ2-2	TGTGCCAGCAGTTACACTTGGAACACCGGGGAGCTGTTTTTT	CASSYTWNTGELFF
NA	TRBV28	TRBD1	TRBJ1-1	TGTGCCAGCAGTCAGTGGACAGGGGTAAAAACTGAAGCTTTCTTT	CASSQWTGVKTEAFF
once	TRBV10-3	NA	TRBJ2-3	TGTGCCATCAGTGCCGGGAGAGGGACAGATACGCAGTATTTT	CAISAGRGTDTQYF
NA	TRBV12-3/TRBV12-4	NA	TRBJ2-1	TGTGCCAGCAGACTAGAGTACAATGAGCAGTTCTTC	CASRLEYNEQFF
NA	TRBV6-5	NA	TRBJ2-2	TGTGCCAGCAGTTACTCGCTCTACGGGAACGGGGAGCTGTTTTTT	CASSYSLYGNGELFF
NA	TRBV11-2	NA	TRBJ1-2	TGTGCCAGCAGCTTAGGAGGTAGTGGCTACACCTTC	CASSLGGSGYTF
NA	TRBV5-1	NA	TRBJ2-2	TGCGCCAGTTATGCGGGACAGAGGAACACCGGGGAGCTGTTTTTT	CASYAGQRNTGELFF
NA	TRBV5-4	NA	TRBJ2-3	TGTGCCAGCAGCCTCAGGGTTAGTGCGGATACGCAGTATTTT	CASSLRVSADTQYF
NA	TRBV27	TRBD2	TRBJ2-2	TGTGCCAGCAGTTTAATTACTAGCGGGAGCCAAGGGGGCGGGGAGCTGTTTTTT	CASSLITSGSQGGGELFF
NA	TRBV27	NA	TRBJ1-6	TGTGCCAGCAGCAACCGACTTTCCCTCCACTTT	CASSNRLSLHF
NA	TRBV27	NA	TRBJ1-5	TGTGCCAGCAGTTTTCGGAGGGATAGCAATCAGCCCCAGCATTTT	CASSFRRDSNQPQHF
few	TRBV19	TRBD1	TRBJ1-5	TGTGCCAGTAGCGGGGGCGAGACAGGGGTGAATCAGCCCCAGCATTTT	CASSGGETGVNQPQHF
NA	TRBV4-3	TRBD1	TRBJ2-5	TGCGCCAGCAGCCAAGGACAGGGGGCGACCTCCCAAGAGACCCAGTACTTC	CASSQGQGATSQETQYF
NA	TRBV7-2	TRBD2	TRBJ2-3	TGTGCCAGCAGGGTAGCGGGACCTAGCACAGATACGCAGTATTTT	CASRVAGPSTDTQYF
NA	TRBV24-1	NA	TRBJ2-2	TGTGCCACCAGGGAGGGAATCGGGGAGCTGTTTTTT	CATREGIGELFF
NA	TRBV29-1	NA	TRBJ1-2	TGCAGCGTTGAATACGGAGACTATGGCTACACCTTC	CSVEYGDYGYTF
NA	TRBV10-3	TRBD1	TRBJ1-5	TGTGCCATCAGCCGGACAGGGGGCGAGTTGGGGGGTCAGCCCCAGCATTTT	CAISRTGGELGGQPQHF
NA	TRBV20-1	NA	TRBJ2-7	TGCAGTGCGCGTCACCTCACCGAGCAGTACTTC	CSARHLTEQYF
NA	TRBV4-2	NA	TRBJ2-5	TGTGCCAGCAGTCTCGCGGAAGGCGAGGAGACCCAGTACTTC	CASSLAEGEETQYF
NA	TRBV27	NA	TRBJ2-1	TGTGCCAGCAGTTTGTCTCGGGGGTCGTACAATGAGCAGTTCTTC	CASSLSRGSYNEQFF
NA	TRBV19	NA	TRBJ1-5	TGTGCCAGTAGTATTTTCGGGGTTAGGCGCAATCAGCCCCAGCATTTT	CASSIFGVRRNQPQHF
NA	TRBV7-2	NA	TRBJ1-1	TGTGCCAGCAGCTTAGAGGGGGGGCCCACTGAAGCTTTCTTT	CASSLEGGPTEAFF
NA	TRBV11-2	NA	TRBJ1-2	TGTGCCAGCAGCTCCGCCGGGACAATCTTGGGCTACACCTTC	CASSSAGTILGYTF
NA	TRBV3-1/TRBV3-2	TRBD1	TRBJ1-1	TGTGCCAGCAGCCGAGGGACAGGGGACACTGAAGCTTTCTTT	CASSRGTGDTEAFF
once	TRBV30	TRBD1	TRBJ2-2	TGTGCCTGGAGCCTACCCGGGACAGCGAACACCGGGGAGCTGTTTTTT	CAWSLPGTANTGELFF